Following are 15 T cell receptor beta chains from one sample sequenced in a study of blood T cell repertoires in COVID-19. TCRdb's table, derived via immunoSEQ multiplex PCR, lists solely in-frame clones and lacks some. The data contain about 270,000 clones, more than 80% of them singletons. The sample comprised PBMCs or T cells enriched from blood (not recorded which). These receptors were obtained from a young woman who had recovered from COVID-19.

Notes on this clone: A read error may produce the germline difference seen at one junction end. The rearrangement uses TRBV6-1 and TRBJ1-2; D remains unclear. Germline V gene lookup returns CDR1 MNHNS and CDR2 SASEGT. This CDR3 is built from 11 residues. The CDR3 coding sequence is TGTGCCAGCAGTGAAGCTGTCCCATTCAGCTTC. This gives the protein CASSEAVPFSF.

The CDR3 DNA follows: TGTGCCAGCAGCCAGACAGGGGAAGTGAACACTGAAGCTTTCTTT. Translation: CASSQTGEVNTEAFF. The chain recombines TRBV7-6 with TRBJ1-1; 8 bases map to TRBD1. Germline lookup yields CDR1 SGHVS and CDR2 FNYEAQ. Trimming at V came to 5 bases and at J to 0 bases, leaving 5 bases not matched to a gene. The CDR3 covers 15 residues.

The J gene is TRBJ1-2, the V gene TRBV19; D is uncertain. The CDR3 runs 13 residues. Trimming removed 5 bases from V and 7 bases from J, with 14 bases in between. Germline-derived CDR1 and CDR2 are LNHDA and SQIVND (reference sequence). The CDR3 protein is CASSSRVRSGYTF. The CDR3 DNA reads TGTGCCAGTAGTTCCCGGGTCCGCTCTGGCTACACCTTC.

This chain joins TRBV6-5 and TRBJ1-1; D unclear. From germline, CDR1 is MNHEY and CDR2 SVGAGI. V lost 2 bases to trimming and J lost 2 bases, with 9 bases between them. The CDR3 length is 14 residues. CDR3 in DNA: TGTGCCAGCAGTTACCTCGGGGTAAACACTGAAGCTTTCTTT. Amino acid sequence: CASSYLGVNTEAFF.

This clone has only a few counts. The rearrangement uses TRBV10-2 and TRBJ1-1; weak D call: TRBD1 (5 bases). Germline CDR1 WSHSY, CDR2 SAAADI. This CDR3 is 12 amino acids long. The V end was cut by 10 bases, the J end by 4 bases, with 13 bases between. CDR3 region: CATRDSSTEAFF. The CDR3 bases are TGCGCCACCCGAGACAGTAGCACTGAAGCTTTCTTT.

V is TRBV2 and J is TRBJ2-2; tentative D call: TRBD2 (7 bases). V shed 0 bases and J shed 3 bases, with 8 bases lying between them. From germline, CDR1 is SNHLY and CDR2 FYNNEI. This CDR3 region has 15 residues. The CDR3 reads CASSEARGHTGELFF. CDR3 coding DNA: TGTGCCAGCAGTGAAGCGCGGGGGCACACCGGGGAGCTGTTTTTT.

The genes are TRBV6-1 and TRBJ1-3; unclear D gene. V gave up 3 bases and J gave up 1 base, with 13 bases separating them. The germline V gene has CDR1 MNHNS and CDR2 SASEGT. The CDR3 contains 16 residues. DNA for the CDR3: TGTGCCAGCAGTGATTCTATAGTCGGTTCTGGAAACACCATATATTTT. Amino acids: CASSDSIVGSGNTIYF.

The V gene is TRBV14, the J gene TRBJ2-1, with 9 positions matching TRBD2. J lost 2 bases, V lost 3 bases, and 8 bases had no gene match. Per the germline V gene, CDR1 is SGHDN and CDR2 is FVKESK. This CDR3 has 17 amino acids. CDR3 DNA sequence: TGTGCCAGCAGCCATTTGCGGGGGGGCCGTACCTACAATGAGCAGTTCTTC. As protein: CASSHLRGGRTYNEQFF. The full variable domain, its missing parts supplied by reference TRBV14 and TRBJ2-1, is EAGVTQFPSHSVIEKGQTVTLRCDPISGHDNLYWYRRVMGKEIKFLLHFVKESKQDESGMPNNRFLAERTGGTYSTLKVQPAELEDSGVYFCASSHLRGGRTYNEQFFGPGTRLTVL.

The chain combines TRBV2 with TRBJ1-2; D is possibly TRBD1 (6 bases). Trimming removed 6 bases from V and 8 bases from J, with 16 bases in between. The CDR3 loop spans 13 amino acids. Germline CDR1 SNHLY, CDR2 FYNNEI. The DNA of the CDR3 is TGTGCCAGCAGACCTAACAGGGTGAACGGCTACACCTTC. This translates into CASRPNRVNGYTF.

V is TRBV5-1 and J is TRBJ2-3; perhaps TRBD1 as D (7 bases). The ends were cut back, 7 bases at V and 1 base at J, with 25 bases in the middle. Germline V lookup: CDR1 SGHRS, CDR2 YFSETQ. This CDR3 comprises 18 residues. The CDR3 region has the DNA TGCGCCAGCTCCCGCGGGACAGTCTCTTATCAAGGCACAGATACGCAGTATTTT. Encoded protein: CASSRGTVSYQGTDTQYF.

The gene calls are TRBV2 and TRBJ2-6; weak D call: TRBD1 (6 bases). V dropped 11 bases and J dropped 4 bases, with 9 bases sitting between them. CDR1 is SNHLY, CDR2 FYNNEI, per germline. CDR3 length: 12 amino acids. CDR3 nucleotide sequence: TGTGCCGCAGGGGCCGGGGCCAACGTCCTGACTTTC. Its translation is CAAGAGANVLTF. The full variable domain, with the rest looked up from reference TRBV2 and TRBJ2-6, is EPEVTQTPSHQVTQMGQEVILRCVPISNHLYFYWYRQILGQKVEFLVSFYNNEISEKSEIFDDQFSVERPDGSNFTLKIRSTKLEDSAMYFCAAGAGANVLTFGAGSRLTVL.

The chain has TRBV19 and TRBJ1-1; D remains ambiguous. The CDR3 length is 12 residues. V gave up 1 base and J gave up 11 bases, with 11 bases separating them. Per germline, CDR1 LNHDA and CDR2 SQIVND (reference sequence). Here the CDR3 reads CASSIGSDSAFF. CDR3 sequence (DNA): TGTGCCAGTAGTATAGGCTCGGACTCGGCTTTCTTT.

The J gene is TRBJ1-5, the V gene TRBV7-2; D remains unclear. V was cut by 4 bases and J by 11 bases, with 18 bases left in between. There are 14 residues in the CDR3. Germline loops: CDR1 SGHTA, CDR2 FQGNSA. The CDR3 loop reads CASSWLPGSMAQHF. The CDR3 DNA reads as TGTGCCAGCAGCTGGCTACCGGGGTCTATGGCCCAGCATTTT.

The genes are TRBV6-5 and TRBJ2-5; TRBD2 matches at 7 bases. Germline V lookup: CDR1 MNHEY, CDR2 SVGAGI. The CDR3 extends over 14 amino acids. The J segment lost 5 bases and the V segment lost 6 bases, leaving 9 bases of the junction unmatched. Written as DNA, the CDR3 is TGTGCCAGCAGGGTCTCTGGGGGGGGTGAGACCCAGTACTTC. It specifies CASRVSGGGETQYF.

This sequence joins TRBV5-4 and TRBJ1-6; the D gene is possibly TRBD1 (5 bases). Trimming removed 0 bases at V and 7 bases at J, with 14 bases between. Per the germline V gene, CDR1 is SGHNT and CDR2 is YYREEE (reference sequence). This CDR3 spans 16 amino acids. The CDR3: CASSLVPGRENSPLHF. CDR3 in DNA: TGTGCCAGCAGCTTGGTACCGGGGCGGGAAAATTCACCCCTCCACTTT.